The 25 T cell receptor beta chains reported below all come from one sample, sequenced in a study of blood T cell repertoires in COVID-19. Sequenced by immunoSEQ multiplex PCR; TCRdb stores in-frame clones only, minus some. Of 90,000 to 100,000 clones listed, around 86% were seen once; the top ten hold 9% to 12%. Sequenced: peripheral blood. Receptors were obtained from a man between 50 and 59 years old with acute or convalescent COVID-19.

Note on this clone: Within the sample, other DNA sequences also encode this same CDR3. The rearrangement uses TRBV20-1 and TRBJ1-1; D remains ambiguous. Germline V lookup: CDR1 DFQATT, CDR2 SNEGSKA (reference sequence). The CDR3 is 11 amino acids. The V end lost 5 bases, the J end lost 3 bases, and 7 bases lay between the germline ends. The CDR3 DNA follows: TGCAGTGCTTCCCCCTACACTGAAGCTTTCTTT. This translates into CSASPYTEAFF.

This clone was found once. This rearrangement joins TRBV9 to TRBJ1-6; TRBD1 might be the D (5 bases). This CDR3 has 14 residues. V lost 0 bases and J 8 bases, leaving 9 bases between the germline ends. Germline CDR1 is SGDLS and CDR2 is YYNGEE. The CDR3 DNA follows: TGTGCCAGCAGCGTAGACCAGGGTGATTCACCCCTCCACTTT. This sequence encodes CASSVDQGDSPLHF.

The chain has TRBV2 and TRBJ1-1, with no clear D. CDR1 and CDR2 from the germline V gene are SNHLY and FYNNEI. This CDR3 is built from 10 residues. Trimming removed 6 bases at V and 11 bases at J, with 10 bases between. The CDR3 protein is CASRKGEAFF. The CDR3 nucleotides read TGTGCCAGCAGGAAGGGAGAGGCTTTCTTT.

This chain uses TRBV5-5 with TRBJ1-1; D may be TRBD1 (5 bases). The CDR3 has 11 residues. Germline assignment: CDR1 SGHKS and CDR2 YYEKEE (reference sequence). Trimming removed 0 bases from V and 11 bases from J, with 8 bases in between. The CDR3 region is CASSLEKGAFF. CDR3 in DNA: TGTGCCAGCAGCTTGGAAAAGGGGGCTTTCTTT.

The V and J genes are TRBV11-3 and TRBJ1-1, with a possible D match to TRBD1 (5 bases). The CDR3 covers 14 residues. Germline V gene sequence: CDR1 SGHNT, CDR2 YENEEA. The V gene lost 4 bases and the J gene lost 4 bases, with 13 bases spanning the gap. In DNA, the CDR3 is TGTGCCAGCAGCTCGAGTGGGGGGTTCACTGAAGCTTTCTTT. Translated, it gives CASSSSGGFTEAFF.

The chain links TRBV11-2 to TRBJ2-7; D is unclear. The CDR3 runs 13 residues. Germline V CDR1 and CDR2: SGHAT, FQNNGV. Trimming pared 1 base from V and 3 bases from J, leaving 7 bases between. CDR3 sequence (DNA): TGTGCCAGCAGCTTAGGGCAGGTCTACGAGCAGTACTTC. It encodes CASSLGQVYEQYF.

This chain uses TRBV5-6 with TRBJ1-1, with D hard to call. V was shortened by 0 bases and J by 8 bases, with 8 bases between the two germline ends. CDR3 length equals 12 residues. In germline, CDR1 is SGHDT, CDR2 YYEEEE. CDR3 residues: CASSLVAGEAFF. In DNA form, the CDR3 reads TGTGCCAGCAGCTTGGTTGCGGGGGAAGCTTTCTTT.

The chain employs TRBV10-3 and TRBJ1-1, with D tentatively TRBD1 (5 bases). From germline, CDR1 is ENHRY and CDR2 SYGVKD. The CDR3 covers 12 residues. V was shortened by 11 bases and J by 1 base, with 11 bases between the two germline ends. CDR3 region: CAGGRGNTEAFF. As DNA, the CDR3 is TGTGCCGGGGGGAGGGGGAACACTGAAGCTTTCTTT.

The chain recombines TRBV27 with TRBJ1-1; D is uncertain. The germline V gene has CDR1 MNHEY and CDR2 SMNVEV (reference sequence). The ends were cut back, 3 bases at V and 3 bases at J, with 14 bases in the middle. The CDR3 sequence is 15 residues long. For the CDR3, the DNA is TGTGCCAGCAGTTTGAGGGAACCTGAAGACACTGAAGCTTTCTTT. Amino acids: CASSLREPEDTEAFF.

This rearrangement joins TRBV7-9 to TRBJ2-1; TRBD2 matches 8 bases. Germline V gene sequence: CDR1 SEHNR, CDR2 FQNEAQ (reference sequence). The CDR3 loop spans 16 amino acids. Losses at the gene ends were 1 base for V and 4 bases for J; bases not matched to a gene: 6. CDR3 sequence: CASSLGASGRYNEQFF. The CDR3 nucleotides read TGTGCCAGCAGCTTAGGTGCTAGCGGGCGGTACAATGAGCAGTTCTTC.

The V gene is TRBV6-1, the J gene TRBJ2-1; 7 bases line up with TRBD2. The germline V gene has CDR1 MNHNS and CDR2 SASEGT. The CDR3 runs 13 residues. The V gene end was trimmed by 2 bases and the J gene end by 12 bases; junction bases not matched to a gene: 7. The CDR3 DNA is TGTGCCAGCAGTGAACACGGGGGGAGGGGGCAGTTCTTC. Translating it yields CASSEHGGRGQFF.

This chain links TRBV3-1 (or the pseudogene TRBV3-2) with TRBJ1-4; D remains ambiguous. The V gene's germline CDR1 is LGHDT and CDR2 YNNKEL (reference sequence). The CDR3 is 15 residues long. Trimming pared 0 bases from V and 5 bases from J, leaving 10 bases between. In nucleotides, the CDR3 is TGTGCCAGCAGCCAAGATAGGCGGAACAATGAAAAACTGTTTTTT. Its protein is CASSQDRRNNEKLFF.

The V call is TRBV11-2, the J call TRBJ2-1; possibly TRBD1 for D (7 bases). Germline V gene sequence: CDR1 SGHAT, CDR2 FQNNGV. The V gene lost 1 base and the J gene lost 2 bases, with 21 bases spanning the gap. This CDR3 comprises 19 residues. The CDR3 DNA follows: TGTGCCAGCAGCTTAGGCTGGTACAAGGCAGGGGGGACCTACAATGAGCAGTTCTTC. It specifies CASSLGWYKAGGTYNEQFF.

This chain's CDR3 is CASRGGTVNSYEQYF. CDR3 bases: TGTGCCAGTAGGGGGGGGACGGTGAACTCCTACGAGCAGTACTTC. The V gene is TRBV19, the J gene TRBJ2-7; TRBD2 aligns across 7 bases. CDR3 length: 15 amino acids. Germline CDR1 reads LNHDA; CDR2 reads SQIVND (reference sequence). The V segment lost 6 bases and the J segment 0 bases; nucleotides outside the gene matches: 8.

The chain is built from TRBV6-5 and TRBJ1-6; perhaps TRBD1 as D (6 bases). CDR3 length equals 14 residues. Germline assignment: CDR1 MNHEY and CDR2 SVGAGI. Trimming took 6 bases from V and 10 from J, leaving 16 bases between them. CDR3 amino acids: CASRLDSSWSPLHF. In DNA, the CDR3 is TGTGCCAGCAGATTGGACAGCAGCTGGTCACCCCTCCACTTT.

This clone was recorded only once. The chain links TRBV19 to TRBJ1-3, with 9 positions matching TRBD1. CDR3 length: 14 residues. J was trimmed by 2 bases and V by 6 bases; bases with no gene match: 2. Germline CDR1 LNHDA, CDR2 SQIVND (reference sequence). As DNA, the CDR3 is TGTGCCAGTAGAACAGGGGGCGCTGGAAACACCATATATTTT. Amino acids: CASRTGGAGNTIYF.

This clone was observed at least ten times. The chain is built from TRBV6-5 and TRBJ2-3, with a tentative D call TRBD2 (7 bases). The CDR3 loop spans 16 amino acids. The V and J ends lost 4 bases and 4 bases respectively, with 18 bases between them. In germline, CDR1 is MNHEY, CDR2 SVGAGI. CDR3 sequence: CASSFLGGGGSDTQYF. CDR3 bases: TGTGCCAGCAGTTTCCTTGGAGGGGGGGGCTCAGATACGCAGTATTTT.

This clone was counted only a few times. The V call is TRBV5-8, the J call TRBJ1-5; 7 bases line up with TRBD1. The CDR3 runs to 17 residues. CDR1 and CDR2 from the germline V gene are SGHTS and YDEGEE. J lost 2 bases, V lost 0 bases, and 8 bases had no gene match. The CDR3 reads CASSLVMGQGGNQPQHF. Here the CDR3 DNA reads TGTGCCAGCAGCTTGGTAATGGGTCAGGGGGGCAATCAGCCCCAGCATTTT.

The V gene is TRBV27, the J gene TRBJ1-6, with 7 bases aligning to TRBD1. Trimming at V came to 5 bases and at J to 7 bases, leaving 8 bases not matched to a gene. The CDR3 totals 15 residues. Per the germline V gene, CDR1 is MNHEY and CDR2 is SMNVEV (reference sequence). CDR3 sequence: CASSLRGRGNSPLHF. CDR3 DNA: TGTGCCAGCAGTCTGAGGGGGCGTGGGAATTCACCCCTCCACTTT.

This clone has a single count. The CDR3 DNA follows: TGCAGCGTTGAAACTAGCGGGAGGAATGAGCAGTTCTTC. Translation: CSVETSGRNEQFF. The genes are TRBV29-1 and TRBJ2-1; 12 nucleotides agree with TRBD2. This CDR3 spans 13 amino acids. Germline-derived CDR1 and CDR2 are SQVTM and ANQGSEA. After removal of 2 bases from V and 7 bases from J, the junction contained 0 bases not matched to a gene.

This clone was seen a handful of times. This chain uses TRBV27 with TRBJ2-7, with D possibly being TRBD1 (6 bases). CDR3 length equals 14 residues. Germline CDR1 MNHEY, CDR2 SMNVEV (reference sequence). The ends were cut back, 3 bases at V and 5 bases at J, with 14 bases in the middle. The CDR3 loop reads CASSFSTGIDEQYF. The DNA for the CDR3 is TGTGCCAGCAGTTTCTCCACAGGGATCGACGAGCAGTACTTC.

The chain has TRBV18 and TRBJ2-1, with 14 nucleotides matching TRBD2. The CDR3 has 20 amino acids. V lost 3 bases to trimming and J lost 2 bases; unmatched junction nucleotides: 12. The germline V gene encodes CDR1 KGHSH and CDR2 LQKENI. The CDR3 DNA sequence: TGTGCCAGCTCACCTCAGATGCACGGGACTAGCGGGAGCCCCTACAATGAGCAGTTCTTC. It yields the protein CASSPQMHGTSGSPYNEQFF.

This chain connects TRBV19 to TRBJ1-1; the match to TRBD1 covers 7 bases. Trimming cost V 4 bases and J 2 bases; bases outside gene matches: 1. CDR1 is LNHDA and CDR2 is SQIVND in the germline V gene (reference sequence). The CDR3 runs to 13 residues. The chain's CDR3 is CASSTGGNTEAFF. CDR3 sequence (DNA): TGTGCCAGTAGTACAGGGGGAAACACTGAAGCTTTCTTT.

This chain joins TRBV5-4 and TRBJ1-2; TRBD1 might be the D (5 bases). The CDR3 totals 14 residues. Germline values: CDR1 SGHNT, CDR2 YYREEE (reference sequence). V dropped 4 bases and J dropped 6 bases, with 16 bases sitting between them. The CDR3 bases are TGTGCCAGCAGCGCTTACCAGGGTAGGGATGGCTACACCTTC. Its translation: CASSAYQGRDGYTF.

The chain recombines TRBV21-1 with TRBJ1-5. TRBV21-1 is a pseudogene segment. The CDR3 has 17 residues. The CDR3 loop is CASSKGQGMSGGQPQHF. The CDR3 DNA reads TGTGCCAGCAGCAAAGGGCAAGGGATGAGCGGTGGTCAGCCCCAGCATTTT.